This TCR beta chain stems from a study of blood T cell repertoires in COVID-19. Across the study: Nucleic acid was either cDNA or gDNA, and it came from T cells, B-cell-depleted T cells, or PBMCs.

Authors' analysis steps: Amplification of reference gene primers provided the estimated nucleated cell counts. TCRdb's copy holds only in-frame clones and misses some; the assay was immunoSEQ multiplex PCR. The DNA was the basis for D and trimming; V, J and clone size are from that table. The profile shows roughly 170,000 clones, around 88% of them singletons. Participants came from about 24 US areas, aged about 18 to 89 years. The sequenced sample consisted of PBMCs or T cells enriched from blood (not recorded which). This sequence was found in a woman aged 45-60 years in a cohort exposed to, infected with or recovered from COVID-19 (not recorded which).

CDR3 residues: CASSNWTVVVNSPLHF. Here the CDR3 DNA reads TGTGCCAGCAGCAATTGGACAGTCGTCGTGAATTCACCCCTCCACTTT. The gene calls are TRBV27 and TRBJ1-6, with D perhaps matching TRBD1 (6 bases). The CDR3 contains 16 residues. The V gene's germline CDR1 is MNHEY and CDR2 SMNVEV (reference sequence). Deletions cut 6 bases from V and 7 bases from J, with 19 bases between.